Included here is one TCR beta chain sequence, with context. TCRdb re-analysed the 5' RACE reads in MiXCR, keeping a single row per CDR3 protein. The data hold 450,000 or so distinct CDR3 sequences, with more than 20% observed a single time. The sample belongs to a study of T-cell memory formation after mild COVID-19. Study-wide context: Largely donor-specific sequence clusters came from two donors.

Germline-derived CDR1 and CDR2 are SNHLY and FYNNEI. The CDR3 totals 12 residues. V dropped 8 bases and J dropped 9 bases, with 14 bases sitting between them. Source material: PBMCs or a T cell subset sorted from them (not recorded which). This receptor was identified in an adult woman who had mild COVID-19 (a few samples of this study predate the infection). Cell type and time point are not known. The chain is built from TRBV2 and TRBJ1-5; D is unclear. As DNA, the CDR3 is TGTGCCAGCTCTAGGGAGCCGGGGCCCCAGCATTTT. Encoded protein: CASSREPGPQHF.